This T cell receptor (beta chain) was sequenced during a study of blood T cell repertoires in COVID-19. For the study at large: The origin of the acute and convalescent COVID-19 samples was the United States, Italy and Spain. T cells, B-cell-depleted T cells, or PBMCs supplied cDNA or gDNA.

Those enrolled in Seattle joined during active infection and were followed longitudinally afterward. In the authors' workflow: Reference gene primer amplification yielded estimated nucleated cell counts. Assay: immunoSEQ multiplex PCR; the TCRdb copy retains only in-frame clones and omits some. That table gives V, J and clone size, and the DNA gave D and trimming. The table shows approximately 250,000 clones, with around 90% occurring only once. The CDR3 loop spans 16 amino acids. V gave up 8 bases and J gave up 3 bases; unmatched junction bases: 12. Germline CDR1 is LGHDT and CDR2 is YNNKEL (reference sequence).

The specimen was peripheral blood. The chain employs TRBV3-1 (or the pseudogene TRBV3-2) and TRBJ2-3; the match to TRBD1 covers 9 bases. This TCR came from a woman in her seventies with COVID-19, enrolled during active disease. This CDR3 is CASSRRGQGGTDTQYF. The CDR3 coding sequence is TGTGCCAGCTCCAGAAGGGGACAGGGAGGGACAGATACGCAGTATTTT.